These 27 T cell receptor beta chains originate from one sample sequenced in a study of technical replicates of blood from several donors. Method: immunoSEQ multiplex PCR; TCRdb's copy keeps in-frame clones and lacks some. Seen here are about 80,000 clones, about 95% observed once, and the top ten hold 0.35% to 0.4%. Material for sequencing was T cells isolated from PBMCs. The receptors shown here come from a human donor in good health.

This clone appeared once. The chain links TRBV2 to TRBJ2-7, with D possibly being TRBD1 (6 bases). CDR1 and CDR2 from the germline V gene are SNHLY and FYNNEI. V was shortened by 7 bases and J by 4 bases, with 23 bases between the two germline ends. This CDR3 has 16 residues. CDR3 bases: TGTGCCAGCACGACTTTCCCTCAGGGGCCATCATACGAGCAGTACTTC. Encoded protein: CASTTFPQGPSYEQYF.

J is TRBJ2-7 and V is TRBV28; 8 nucleotides line up with TRBD1. V was pared by 4 bases and J by 3 bases, with 5 bases of the junction left unmatched. The CDR3 has 14 residues. Germline CDR1 and CDR2: MDHEN and SYDVKM. CDR3 sequence: CASSSRTGRYEQYF. In DNA, the CDR3 is TGTGCCAGCAGTTCTCGGACAGGGCGCTACGAGCAGTACTTC.

The V gene is TRBV6-5, the J gene TRBJ2-7, with TRBD2 matching 11 bases. V gave up 5 bases and J gave up 4 bases; unmatched junction bases: 1. Germline CDR1 and CDR2: MNHEY and SVGAGI. The CDR3 has 13 amino acids. The CDR3 sequence is CASSLAGGYEQYF. In DNA form, the CDR3 reads TGTGCCAGCAGTCTAGCGGGAGGTTACGAGCAGTACTTC.

This chain connects TRBV9 to TRBJ1-5; 9 bases are shared with TRBD1. Per germline, CDR1 SGDLS and CDR2 YYNGEE. J was trimmed by 4 bases and V by 3 bases; bases with no gene match: 2. CDR3 length: 14 amino acids. The CDR3 spells CASSGGTGNQPQHF. For the CDR3, the DNA is TGTGCCAGCAGCGGCGGGACAGGGAATCAGCCCCAGCATTTT.

The chain combines TRBV4-1 with TRBJ2-5; TRBD2 agrees at 9 bases. V shed 0 bases, J shed 3 bases, and the junction held 5 bases outside the gene matches. The length of the CDR3 is 16 residues. Germline CDR1 and CDR2: MGHRA and YSYEKL. The CDR3 reads CASSQEASGNKETQYF. The CDR3 DNA is TGCGCCAGCAGCCAAGAGGCTAGCGGGAATAAAGAGACCCAGTACTTC.

The chain links TRBV7-2 to TRBJ1-1; D possibly corresponds to TRBD1 (6 bases). Per the germline V gene, CDR1 is SGHTA and CDR2 is FQGNSA. Trimming shortened V by 5 bases and J by 1 base, and 11 bases separated the two germline ends. CDR3 length: 14 residues. This CDR3 reads CASSQDRRNTEAFF. Written as DNA, the CDR3 is TGTGCCAGCAGCCAAGACAGGCGGAACACTGAAGCTTTCTTT.

This rearrangement joins TRBV7-2 to TRBJ2-7, with TRBD1 identical over 9 bases. The CDR3 covers 15 residues. After removal of 4 bases from V and 1 base from J, the junction contained 5 bases not matched to a gene. Germline CDR1 reads SGHTA; CDR2 reads FQGNSA. This CDR3 reads CASSWGQGKSYEQYF. CDR3 sequence (DNA): TGTGCCAGCAGCTGGGGACAGGGTAAATCCTACGAGCAGTACTTC.

This sequence joins TRBV9 and TRBJ1-1, with D perhaps TRBD1 (5 bases). The V end lost 0 bases, the J end lost 0 bases, and 9 bases lay between the germline ends. The CDR3 totals 15 residues. Per germline, CDR1 SGDLS and CDR2 YYNGEE. The CDR3 DNA reads TGTGCCAGCAGCGTAGGGGGCAATTTGAACACTGAAGCTTTCTTT. Encoded protein: CASSVGGNLNTEAFF.

V usage is TRBV6-1 and J usage is TRBJ2-1, with 13 bases aligning to TRBD2. CDR1 is MNHNS, CDR2 SASEGT, per germline. Trimming removed 6 bases from V and 10 bases from J; junction bases left unmatched: 6. This CDR3 contains 14 residues. In nucleotides, the CDR3 is TGTGCCAGCAGGCCGGGACTAGCGGGATTCGAGCAGTTCTTC. Amino acids: CASRPGLAGFEQFF.

This chain links TRBV7-3 with TRBJ1-1; D not certain. CDR1 is SGHTA and CDR2 is FQGTGA in the germline V gene. Trimming took off 2 bases at V and 0 bases at J, with 13 bases between the two ends. The CDR3 runs to 16 residues. CDR3 in DNA: TGTGCCAGCAGCTTAGGGTCGCTGGGCATGAACACTGAAGCTTTCTTT. Translation: CASSLGSLGMNTEAFF.

V usage is TRBV2 and J usage is TRBJ2-5, with 7 bases fitting TRBD1. The CDR3 spans 15 residues. CDR1 and CDR2 from the germline V gene are SNHLY and FYNNEI. The V gene end was trimmed by 7 bases and the J gene end by 6 bases; junction bases not matched to a gene: 14. Here the CDR3 DNA reads TGTGCCAGCACCCAAGACAGGGCCATTATGAAGACCCAGTACTTC. Translating gives CASTQDRAIMKTQYF.

The chain links TRBV9 to TRBJ2-3, with 8 bases identical to TRBD2. The ends lost 0 bases at V and 3 bases at J; junction bases unmatched: 6. CDR3 length: 16 amino acids. Germline V gene lookup returns CDR1 SGDLS and CDR2 YYNGEE. CDR3 in DNA: TGTGCCAGCAGCGTAGCGGGAGGGTCGGGAACAGATACGCAGTATTTT. This codes for CASSVAGGSGTDTQYF.

The gene calls are TRBV11-1 and TRBJ2-1; TRBD2 agrees at 7 bases. V shed 9 bases, J shed 9 bases, and the junction held 11 bases outside the gene matches. Germline V lookup: CDR1 SGHAT, CDR2 FQDESV (reference sequence). The CDR3 has 13 residues. In DNA, the CDR3 is TGTGCCAGTTCCTATGGGGGGGGAGGTGAGCAGTTCTTC. Encoded protein: CASSYGGGGEQFF.

This clone has just one count. The chain has TRBV25-1 and TRBJ2-1; tentatively, D is TRBD2 (5 bases). Per the germline V gene, CDR1 is MGHDK and CDR2 is SYGVNS. The CDR3 consists of 15 residues. The V end was cut by 6 bases, the J end by 2 bases, with 14 bases between. CDR3 sequence (DNA): TGTGCCAGCAGCGCCACTAGTACCACCTACAATGAGCAGTTCTTC. Protein: CASSATSTTYNEQFF.

The genes are TRBV6-5 and TRBJ1-3; D is possibly TRBD1 (6 bases). Trimming cost V 7 bases and J 2 bases, with 12 bases left between them. This CDR3 is 14 amino acids long. Germline-derived CDR1 and CDR2 are MNHEY and SVGAGI. CDR3 sequence: CASIQQGAGNTIYF. DNA of the CDR3: TGTGCCAGCATCCAACAGGGAGCTGGAAACACCATATATTTT.

This sequence joins TRBV7-9 and TRBJ2-1; 9 nucleotides match TRBD2. CDR3 length equals 17 residues. Germline CDR1 and CDR2: SEHNR and FQNEAQ (reference sequence). V lost 6 bases and J lost 4; bases outside the gene matches: 13. The CDR3 coding sequence is TGTGCCAGCAGGTCCCCGAGACTAGCGGCCTCTTACAATGAGCAGTTCTTC. Encoded protein: CASRSPRLAASYNEQFF.

V gene TRBV9 combines with J gene TRBJ2-7; no clear D. Germline V gene sequence: CDR1 SGDLS, CDR2 YYNGEE. The V end lost 0 bases, the J end lost 0 bases, and 13 bases lay between the germline ends. The CDR3 has 16 amino acids. The CDR3 nucleotides are TGTGCCAGCAGCGTAGGTGCTAGTCCAAGCTCCTACGAGCAGTACTTC. Translating gives CASSVGASPSSYEQYF.

This chain uses TRBV4-2 with TRBJ2-5; 12 bases align to TRBD2. The CDR3 spans 15 residues. Losses at the gene ends were 2 bases for V and 4 bases for J; bases not matched to a gene: 2. The germline CDR1 and CDR2 sequences are LGHNA and YNFKEQ. DNA for the CDR3: TGTGCCAGCAGCCAACCGGGACTAGCGGGAGAGACCCAGTACTTC. It translates to CASSQPGLAGETQYF.

This clone was picked up one time. The chain recombines TRBV27 with TRBJ2-3; unclear D gene. The CDR3 length is 13 residues. The V end was cut by 2 bases, the J end by 3 bases, with 6 bases between. Germline assignment: CDR1 MNHEY and CDR2 SMNVEV (reference sequence). The CDR3 protein is CASSLKETDTQYF. CDR3 nucleotide sequence: TGTGCCAGCAGTTTAAAGGAGACAGATACGCAGTATTTT.

The chain couples TRBV5-6 to TRBJ1-2; D is unclear. This CDR3 has 15 residues. Trimming stripped 2 bases from V and 3 bases from J, with 14 bases between. Germline CDR1 SGHDT, CDR2 YYEEEE. As DNA, the CDR3 is TGTGCCAGCAGCTTCGTCTTTGCCGAGCACTATGGCTACACCTTC. Translating gives CASSFVFAEHYGYTF. The full variable domain, in which reference TRBV5-6 and TRBJ1-2 provide the parts outside the CDR3, is DAGVTQSPTHLIKTRGQQVTLRCSPKSGHDTVSWYQQALGQGPQFIFQYYEEEERQRGNFPDRFSGHQFPNYSSELNVNALLLGDSALYLCASSFVFAEHYGYTFGSGTRLTVV.

The chain couples TRBV27 to TRBJ1-1; 8 nucleotides agree with TRBD1. From germline, CDR1 is MNHEY and CDR2 SMNVEV (reference sequence). The J segment lost 2 bases and the V segment lost 6 bases, leaving 5 bases of the junction unmatched. The CDR3 totals 14 residues. CDR3 amino acids: CASSLTGGNTEAFF. DNA of the CDR3: TGTGCCAGCAGCTTAACAGGGGGTAACACTGAAGCTTTCTTT.

The chain uses TRBV28 and TRBJ1-3; maybe TRBD1 (5 bases). V gave up 5 bases and J gave up 2 bases, with 19 bases separating them. CDR3 length: 17 residues. CDR1 is MDHEN and CDR2 is SYDVKM in the germline V gene. This CDR3 is CASSVLSGLVAGNTIYF. Here the CDR3 DNA reads TGTGCCAGCAGTGTACTCTCAGGGCTCGTGGCTGGAAACACCATATATTTT. The full variable domain, its missing parts supplied by reference TRBV28 and TRBJ1-3, is DVKVTQSSRYLVKRTGEKVFLECVQDMDHENMFWYRQDPGLGLRLIYFSYDVKMKEKGDIPEGYSVSREKKERFSLILESASTNQTSMYLCASSVLSGLVAGNTIYFGEGSWLTVV.

This rearrangement joins TRBV5-4 to TRBJ1-2, with TRBD1 as a possible D gene (6 bases). The CDR3 totals 14 residues. The germline V gene encodes CDR1 SGHNT and CDR2 YYREEE (reference sequence). The ends were cut back, 5 bases at V and 3 bases at J, with 14 bases in the middle. Here the CDR3 DNA reads TGTGCCAGCAGGTTCCGAGGGGGTGACTATGGCTACACCTTC. Protein sequence: CASRFRGGDYGYTF.

The chain has TRBV5-1 and TRBJ2-3; 7 nucleotides match TRBD2. Per the germline V gene, CDR1 is SGHRS and CDR2 is YFSETQ. The CDR3 totals 17 residues. V shed 0 bases and J 3 bases; nucleotides not matched to a gene: 10. The CDR3 DNA follows: TGCGCCAGCAGCTTGGGGATGTGGGAGGGCCGGACAGATACGCAGTATTTT. It is translated as CASSLGMWEGRTDTQYF.

This sequence joins TRBV4-3 and TRBJ2-1, with no clear D. The germline V and J ends were trimmed by 0 bases and 5 bases, with 5 bases remaining between them. Germline lookup yields CDR1 LGHNA and CDR2 YSLEER. This CDR3 comprises 13 residues. DNA of the CDR3: TGCGCCAGCAGCCAAGATAGAAACAATGAGCAGTTCTTC. This codes for CASSQDRNNEQFF.

The chain links TRBV4-1 to TRBJ1-2, with a tentative D call TRBD1 (6 bases). Germline lookup yields CDR1 MGHRA and CDR2 YSYEKL. The CDR3 covers 13 residues. V dropped 4 bases and J dropped 4 bases, with 10 bases sitting between them. CDR3 DNA sequence: TGCGCCAGCAGCCCGGGACATCGCTATGGCTACACCTTC. Translated, it gives CASSPGHRYGYTF.

This rearrangement joins TRBV6-6 to TRBJ2-7; D is unresolved. Trimming left V 4 bases short and J 6 bases short, with 13 bases between. This CDR3 region has 13 residues. The germline V gene encodes CDR1 MNHNY and CDR2 SVGAGI (reference sequence). The CDR3 DNA follows: TGTGCCAGCAGTTCCGCTCAACTCGGCGAGCAGTACTTC. It encodes CASSSAQLGEQYF.